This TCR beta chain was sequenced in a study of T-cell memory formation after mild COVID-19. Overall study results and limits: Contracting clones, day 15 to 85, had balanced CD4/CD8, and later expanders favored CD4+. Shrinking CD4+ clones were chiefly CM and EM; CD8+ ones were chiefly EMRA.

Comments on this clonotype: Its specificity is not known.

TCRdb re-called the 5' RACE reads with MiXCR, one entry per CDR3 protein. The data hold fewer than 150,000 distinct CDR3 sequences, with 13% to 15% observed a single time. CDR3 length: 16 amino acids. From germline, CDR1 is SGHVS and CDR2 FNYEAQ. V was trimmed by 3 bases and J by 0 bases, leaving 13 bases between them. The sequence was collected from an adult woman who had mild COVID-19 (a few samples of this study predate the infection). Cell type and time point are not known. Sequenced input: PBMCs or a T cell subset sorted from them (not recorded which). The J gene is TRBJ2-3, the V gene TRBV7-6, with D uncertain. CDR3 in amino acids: CASSFLEGFSTDTQYF. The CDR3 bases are TGTGCCAGCAGCTTCTTAGAAGGGTTTAGCACAGATACGCAGTATTTT.